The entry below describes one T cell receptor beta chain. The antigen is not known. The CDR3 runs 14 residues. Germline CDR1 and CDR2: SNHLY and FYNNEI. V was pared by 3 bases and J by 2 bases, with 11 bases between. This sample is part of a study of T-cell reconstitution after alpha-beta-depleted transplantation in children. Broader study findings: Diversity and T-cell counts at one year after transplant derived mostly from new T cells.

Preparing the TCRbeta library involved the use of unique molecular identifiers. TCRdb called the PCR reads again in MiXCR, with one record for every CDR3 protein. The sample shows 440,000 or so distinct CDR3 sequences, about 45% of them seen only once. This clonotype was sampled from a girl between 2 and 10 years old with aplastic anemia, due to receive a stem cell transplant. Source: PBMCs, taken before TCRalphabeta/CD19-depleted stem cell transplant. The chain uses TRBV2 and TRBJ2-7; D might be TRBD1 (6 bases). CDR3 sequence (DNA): TGTGCCAGCAGTGATGGACAGATGCCCTACGAGCAGTACTTC. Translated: CASSDGQMPYEQYF. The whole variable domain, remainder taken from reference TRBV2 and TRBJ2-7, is EPEVTQTPSHQVTQMGQEVILRCVPISNHLYFYWYRQILGQKVEFLVSFYNNEISEKSEIFDDQFSVERPDGSNFTLKIRSTKLEDSAMYFCASSDGQMPYEQYFGPGTRLTVT.